The 28 T cell receptor beta chains presented below share a single source sample, sequenced in a study of coeliac disease. The method was immunoSEQ multiplex PCR; TCRdb's version includes in-frame clones alone and lacks a portion of them. Of some 3,100 clones listed, roughly 67% are singletons. The sequencing sample was made of intraepithelial lymphocytes from the gut. The source of these receptors is a woman in her thirties or forties.

This clone was counted between two and nine times. This chain uses TRBV30 with TRBJ1-3; 8 nucleotides align to TRBD1. The CDR3 covers 15 residues. CDR1 and CDR2 (germline): GTSNPN, SVGIG (reference sequence). Germline trimming cut 3 bases from V and 4 bases from J; bases unmatched to any gene: 8. The CDR3 bases are TGTGCCTGGAGGGTAACAGGGGGAAACGGAAACACCATATATTTT. This codes for CAWRVTGGNGNTIYF. Full variable domain (remainder filled in from reference TRBV30 and TRBJ1-3): SQTIHQWPATLVQPVGSPLSLECTVEGTSNPNLYWYRQAAGRGLQLLFYSVGIGQISSEVPQNLSASRPQDRQFILSSKKLLLSDSGFYLCAWRVTGGNGNTIYFGEGSWLTVV.

The genes are TRBV7-2 and TRBJ2-7; no clear D. CDR3 size: 15 residues. V dropped 3 bases and J dropped 0 bases, with 12 bases sitting between them. CDR1 and CDR2 from the germline V gene are SGHTA and FQGNSA. CDR3 sequence reads: CASSLRSEYSYEQYF. The DNA for the CDR3 is TGTGCCAGCAGCTTGCGGTCAGAATACTCCTACGAGCAGTACTTC.

The V call is TRBV19, the J call TRBJ1-2, with 7 nucleotides matching TRBD1. The V segment lost 6 bases and the J segment 4 bases; nucleotides outside the gene matches: 2. The length of the CDR3 is 12 residues. CDR1 LNHDA and CDR2 SQIVND come from the germline V gene (reference sequence). CDR3 loop: CASSRQGYGYTF. The CDR3 DNA sequence: TGTGCCAGTAGCCGACAGGGCTATGGCTACACCTTC.

The chain joins TRBV5-1 to TRBJ2-7; perhaps TRBD1 as D (6 bases). This CDR3 comprises 14 residues. Germline V gene lookup returns CDR1 SGHRS and CDR2 YFSETQ. The V and J ends lost 4 bases and 2 bases respectively, with 13 bases between them. The chain's CDR3 is CASSLMDSTYEQYF. The CDR3 DNA reads TGCGCCAGCAGCCTTATGGACAGCACCTACGAGCAGTACTTC. Combining the CDR3 with reference TRBV5-1 and TRBJ2-7 gives the whole variable domain KAGVTQTPRYLIKTRGQQVTLSCSPISGHRSVSWYQQTPGQGLQFLFEYFSETQRNKGNFPGRFSGRQFSNSRSEMNVSTLELGDSALYLCASSLMDSTYEQYFGPGTRLTVT.

This clone has just a few counts. CDR3 protein: CASSRREQYEQYF. The CDR3 bases are TGTGCCAGCAGCCGGCGGGAGCAGTACGAGCAGTACTTC. The chain carries TRBV7-9 and TRBJ2-7; TRBD2 matches 7 bases. Germline CDR1 SEHNR, CDR2 FQNEAQ (reference sequence). The CDR3 is 13 amino acids. The V and J ends lost 5 bases and 4 bases, in that order; junction bases with no gene match: 5.

A word on this clone: Additional DNA sequences in this sample encode the identical CDR3. V is TRBV2 and J is TRBJ2-5, with D perhaps TRBD2 (5 bases). Germline CDR1 reads SNHLY; CDR2 reads FYNNEI. The germline V and J ends were trimmed by 6 bases and 3 bases, with 5 bases remaining between them. The CDR3 consists of 11 residues. The CDR3 DNA follows: TGTGCCAGCAGGCGGGAAGAGACCCAGTACTTC. It specifies CASRREETQYF.

V and J are TRBV21-1 and TRBJ2-3; the table assigns TRBD1, which was not confirmed against the DNA. TRBV21-1 is shown as a pseudogene. The CDR3 extends over 17 amino acids. The CDR3 DNA reads as TGTGCCAGCAGCAAAGTTCCCCGGACAGAATTCACAGATACGCAGTATTTT. Its translation: CASSKVPRTEFTDTQYF.

This CDR3 is CASSPTSGSSYEQYF. The CDR3 DNA reads TGCGCCAGCAGCCCAACTAGCGGGAGCTCCTACGAGCAGTACTTC. The chain combines TRBV4-3 with TRBJ2-7; 11 nucleotides align to TRBD2. The CDR3 consists of 15 residues. CDR1 and CDR2 from the germline V gene are LGHNA and YSLEER. Trimming at V came to 4 bases and at J to 0 bases, leaving 2 bases not matched to a gene.

V usage is TRBV19 and J usage is TRBJ2-1, with 7 bases lining up with TRBD2. The V gene's germline CDR1 is LNHDA and CDR2 SQIVND (reference sequence). The CDR3 sequence is 15 residues long. V trimming: 3 bases; J trimming: 8 bases; junction bases outside the gene matches: 10. The CDR3 loop reads CASSISGAGGYEQFF. CDR3 coding DNA: TGTGCCAGTAGTATTTCCGGTGCCGGGGGGTATGAGCAGTTCTTC.

A word on this clone: This same CDR3 is encoded by further DNA sequences in the sample. The chain couples TRBV9 to TRBJ2-3; the match to TRBD2 covers 9 bases. CDR3 length: 15 residues. Germline V lookup: CDR1 SGDLS, CDR2 YYNGEE. The V gene end was trimmed by 3 bases and the J gene end by 0 bases; junction bases not matched to a gene: 2. CDR3 amino acids: CASSGTSGSTDTQYF. The CDR3 nucleotides read TGTGCCAGCAGCGGAACTAGCGGGAGCACAGATACGCAGTATTTT.

The table lists this clone with a count of one. The rearrangement uses TRBV4-3 and TRBJ2-2, with 8 bases matching TRBD1. This CDR3 is built from 15 residues. The trim removed 1 base at V and 2 bases at J, leaving 0 bases unmatched. Germline V lookup: CDR1 LGHNA, CDR2 YSLEER. For the CDR3, the DNA is TGCGCCAGCAGCCAAGCAGGGGGCAACACCGGGGAGCTGTTTTTT. Translated: CASSQAGGNTGELFF.

The genes are TRBV20-1 and TRBJ1-1, with a tentative D call TRBD1 (6 bases). Trimming took 3 bases from V and 8 from J, leaving 10 bases between them. The CDR3 runs 11 residues. The germline V gene encodes CDR1 DFQATT and CDR2 SNEGSKA (reference sequence). The CDR3 spells CSARGHDEAFF. DNA of the CDR3: TGCAGTGCTAGGGGACACGACGAAGCTTTCTTT.

This clone has only a few counts. V is TRBV5-1 and J is TRBJ2-7, with a tentative D call TRBD1 (5 bases). CDR1 and CDR2 (germline): SGHRS, YFSETQ. CDR3 length: 15 residues. V was clipped by 0 bases and J by 5 bases, with 15 bases between them. CDR3 sequence reads: CASSLAGQGINEQYF. The CDR3 nucleotides are TGCGCCAGCAGCTTGGCTGGGCAGGGCATAAACGAGCAGTACTTC.

The chain has TRBV5-1 and TRBJ2-3; 8 bases agree with TRBD2. The CDR3 has 16 amino acids. From germline, CDR1 is SGHRS and CDR2 YFSETQ. V dropped 5 bases and J dropped 0; count of bases not matched to a gene: 8. CDR3 bases: TGCGCCAGCAGGGGGGATAGCGGGACTAGCACAGATACGCAGTATTTT. It specifies CASRGDSGTSTDTQYF.

The J gene is TRBJ2-2, the V gene TRBV4-1, with 12 bases matching TRBD2. V gave up 1 base and J gave up 6 bases; unmatched junction bases: 9. CDR3 size: 18 residues. Germline lookup yields CDR1 MGHRA and CDR2 YSYEKL. CDR3 region: CASSQGLAGVSNAGELFF. CDR3 nucleotide sequence: TGCGCCAGCAGCCAAGGACTAGCGGGAGTTTCTAATGCCGGGGAGCTGTTTTTT.

This chain uses TRBV19 with TRBJ2-3, with D possibly matching TRBD1 (6 bases). Trimming removed 1 base from V and 0 bases from J, with 8 bases in between. This CDR3 has 15 residues. Germline-derived CDR1 and CDR2 are LNHDA and SQIVND (reference sequence). The CDR3 coding sequence is TGTGCCAGTAGTATAGCGGGACATAGCACAGATACGCAGTATTTT. Residues: CASSIAGHSTDTQYF.

J is TRBJ2-5 and V is TRBV28; D gene unclear. This CDR3 is 11 amino acids long. Per the germline V gene, CDR1 is MDHEN and CDR2 is SYDVKM. With 3 bases removed from V and 5 bases from J, the gap between germline ends came to 4 bases. The CDR3 loop is CASSFIETQYF. The CDR3 nucleotides read TGTGCCAGCAGTTTTATCGAGACCCAGTACTTC.

This chain joins TRBV27 and TRBJ1-1; possibly TRBD1 for D (6 bases). CDR1 and CDR2 (germline): MNHEY, SMNVEV (reference sequence). Trimming pared 6 bases from V and 0 bases from J, leaving 14 bases between. The CDR3 extends over 15 amino acids. The CDR3 sequence is CASRPADSLNTEAFF. DNA of the CDR3: TGTGCCAGCAGACCCGCGGACAGCCTGAACACTGAAGCTTTCTTT.

V usage is TRBV7-2 and J usage is TRBJ1-2, with unresolved D. CDR3 length equals 16 residues. The V end lost 3 bases, the J end lost 4 bases, and 18 bases lay between the germline ends. Germline loops: CDR1 SGHTA, CDR2 FQGNSA. CDR3 loop: CASSFLVARYVYGYTF. CDR3 sequence (DNA): TGTGCCAGCAGCTTTTTGGTAGCCCGCTATGTCTATGGCTACACCTTC.

This chain joins TRBV9 and TRBJ2-1; TRBD2 matches 7 bases. Trimming at V came to 0 bases and at J to 6 bases, leaving 6 bases not matched to a gene. This CDR3 is 15 amino acids long. CDR1 is SGDLS and CDR2 is YYNGEE in the germline V gene. The CDR3 nucleotides are TGTGCCAGCAGCGTAGGTGGCGGGAGAACCAATGAGCAGTTCTTC. Translation gives CASSVGGGRTNEQFF.

CDR3 sequence (DNA): TGTGCCAGCAGCCAGAGGAGCGGGAGGGAGTCCGAGCAGTACTTC. The encoded protein is CASSQRSGRESEQYF. The chain joins TRBV7-2 to TRBJ2-7; 10 bases are a match to TRBD2. Germline V gene data show CDR1 as SGHTA and CDR2 as FQGNSA. Germline trimming cut 5 bases from V and 6 bases from J; bases unmatched to any gene: 10. The CDR3 is 15 residues long.

The V gene is TRBV20-1, the J gene TRBJ2-7, with D perhaps matching TRBD2 (6 bases). This CDR3 comprises 11 residues. V lost 4 bases, J lost 9 bases, and 13 bases lay in between. The germline V gene has CDR1 DFQATT and CDR2 SNEGSKA (reference sequence). DNA for the CDR3: TGCAGTGCTACGGAGGGACTTGGGCAGTACTTC. It yields the protein CSATEGLGQYF.

The rearrangement joins TRBV19 to TRBJ2-5; 8 nucleotides align to TRBD2. The J call is uncertain, as TRBJ2-7 better fits the DNA end. Per the germline V gene, CDR1 is LNHDA and CDR2 is SQIVND (reference sequence). The CDR3 totals 14 residues. This CDR3 reads CASSSGTSSYEQYF. The CDR3 nucleotides read TGTGCCAGTAGTTCCGGGACTAGCTCCTACGAGCAGTACTTC.

The DNA for the CDR3 is TGTGCCAGCAGCTTAGTTGCCCCTTCTAGCGGGAGGGTTAATGAGCAGTTCTTC. Protein product: CASSLVAPSSGRVNEQFF. V usage is TRBV7-8 and J usage is TRBJ2-1; TRBD2 aligns across 12 bases. This CDR3 is 18 amino acids long. Losses at the gene ends were 1 base for V and 7 bases for J; bases not matched to a gene: 11. CDR1 and CDR2 (germline): SGHVS, FQNEAQ.

This rearrangement joins TRBV5-1 to TRBJ1-2, with 8 bases matching TRBD1. Germline lookup yields CDR1 SGHRS and CDR2 YFSETQ. Losses at the gene ends were 2 bases for V and 7 bases for J; bases not matched to a gene: 10. This CDR3 has 15 residues. Here the CDR3 reads CASSFNRGGASGYTF. The CDR3 coding sequence is TGCGCCAGCAGCTTCAACAGGGGGGGGGCAAGTGGCTACACCTTC.

This clone was detected only once. The chain is built from TRBV5-2 and TRBJ2-6; the D segment call TRBD2 is taken from the table without a DNA check. TRBV5-2 is noted as a pseudogene. The CDR3 is 18 amino acids. CDR3 nucleotide sequence: TGTGCCAGCAAGTCACGGAGAGAGTACCAAAGTCGGGCCAACGTCCTGACTTTC. It yields the protein CASKSRREYQSRANVLTF.

This clone was found a few times. The chain combines TRBV11-2 with TRBJ2-3, with D perhaps TRBD1 (6 bases). V dropped 5 bases and J dropped 4 bases, with 7 bases sitting between them. The CDR3 spans 12 residues. The germline CDR1 and CDR2 sequences are SGHAT and FQNNGV. CDR3 amino acids: CASSTGPDTQYF. CDR3 sequence (DNA): TGTGCCAGCAGCACAGGGCCAGATACGCAGTATTTT.

The rearrangement uses TRBV14 and TRBJ1-4, with D maybe TRBD1 (5 bases). The CDR3 runs 13 residues. Trimming shortened V by 3 bases and J by 8 bases, and 10 bases separated the two germline ends. Germline CDR1 reads SGHDN; CDR2 reads FVKESK. The CDR3 DNA is TGTGCCAGCAGCCAGACAGTCGTGGAAAAACTGTTTTTT. Translation: CASSQTVVEKLFF. Full variable domain (missing parts from reference TRBV14 and TRBJ1-4): EAGVTQFPSHSVIEKGQTVTLRCDPISGHDNLYWYRRVMGKEIKFLLHFVKESKQDESGMPNNRFLAERTGGTYSTLKVQPAELEDSGVYFCASSQTVVEKLFFGSGTQLSVL.